Below are 25 T cell receptor beta chains sequenced from a single sample in a study of blood T cell repertoires in COVID-19. The protocol was immunoSEQ multiplex PCR, while the TCRdb copy is restricted to in-frame clones and leaves out a portion. The repertoire holds some 370,000 clones, with about 90% as singletons. The sequenced sample was peripheral blood. The receptor set was obtained from a woman aged 30 to 39 with COVID-19, enrolled during active disease.

V is TRBV7-6 and J is TRBJ1-6, with D tentatively TRBD1 (6 bases). This CDR3 contains 15 residues. V lost 5 bases and J 9 bases, leaving 17 bases between the germline ends. Germline V CDR1 and CDR2: SGHVS, FNYEAQ. CDR3 DNA sequence: TGTGCCAGCAGCCCCCAACAGGGTGGGGGTTCACCCCTCCACTTT. Amino acid sequence: CASSPQQGGGSPLHF.

The J gene is TRBJ1-4, the V gene TRBV11-2, with D uncertain. The CDR3 spans 13 residues. Germline loops: CDR1 SGHAT, CDR2 FQNNGV. Trimming removed 0 bases at V and 17 bases at J, with 16 bases between. The CDR3 coding sequence is TGTGCCAGCAGCTTAGATCGCACACGTTCACCTTTTTTT. This sequence encodes CASSLDRTRSPFF.

The V gene is TRBV5-1, the J gene TRBJ2-7, with D possibly being TRBD1 (6 bases). This CDR3 spans 15 amino acids. The germline V gene has CDR1 SGHRS and CDR2 YFSETQ. The germline V and J ends were trimmed by 0 bases and 8 bases, with 18 bases remaining between them. Here the CDR3 reads CASSLEQGRSRQQYF. DNA of the CDR3: TGCGCCAGCAGCTTGGAACAGGGCAGGAGTAGGCAGCAGTACTTC.

The rearrangement links TRBV12-5 to TRBJ2-1, with D unclear. The ends were cut back, 5 bases at V and 9 bases at J, with 8 bases in the middle. The CDR3 totals 11 residues. CDR1 LGHNT and CDR2 FRNRAP come from the germline V gene. CDR3 coding DNA: TGTGCTAGTGGTCCGCCGGGTGAGCAGTTCTTC. Residues: CASGPPGEQFF.

The chain couples TRBV7-2 to TRBJ1-2; 7 nucleotides match TRBD1. The germline V gene encodes CDR1 SGHTA and CDR2 FQGNSA. This CDR3 is 14 amino acids long. With V trimmed by 5 bases and J by 8 bases, 11 bases remained unmatched. The CDR3 here is CASSPTRDSGGYTF. Here the CDR3 DNA reads TGTGCCAGCAGCCCGACCCGGGACAGCGGAGGCTACACCTTC.

V is TRBV29-1 and J is TRBJ1-2; 9 nucleotides agree with TRBD1. The germline V gene has CDR1 SQVTM and CDR2 ANQGSEA. V was pared by 4 bases and J by 5 bases, with 5 bases of the junction left unmatched. The length of the CDR3 is 13 residues. The CDR3 is CSVAGQGSYGYTF. In nucleotides, the CDR3 is TGCAGCGTTGCTGGACAGGGGTCTTATGGCTACACCTTC.

The chain links TRBV5-4 to TRBJ2-2; 8 bases map to TRBD2. This CDR3 has 16 amino acids. Germline V CDR1 and CDR2: SGHNT, YYREEE (reference sequence). V lost 4 bases and J lost 0; bases outside the gene matches: 5. CDR3 sequence: CASSRELAANTGELFF. The CDR3 DNA sequence: TGTGCCAGCAGCCGGGAACTAGCGGCGAACACCGGGGAGCTGTTTTTT.

CDR3 region: CASSQGPLARRRFSYEQYF. The CDR3 DNA is TGCGCCAGCAGCCAAGGCCCCCTGGCTCGGAGGCGGTTCTCCTACGAGCAGTACTTC. The chain links TRBV4-1 to TRBJ2-7, with a weak D call TRBD2 (5 bases). Germline V gives CDR1 MGHRA, CDR2 YSYEKL. The CDR3 is 19 amino acids. Trimming cost V 1 base and J 0 bases, with 22 bases left between them.

The V and J genes are TRBV27 and TRBJ2-5, with 7 bases aligning to TRBD1. The CDR3 extends over 14 amino acids. V shed 7 bases, J shed 4 bases, and the junction held 9 bases outside the gene matches. The V gene's germline CDR1 is MNHEY and CDR2 SMNVEV (reference sequence). The CDR3 sequence is CASTSRAGGETQYF. The CDR3 region has the DNA TGTGCCAGCACCTCTCGGGCAGGGGGAGAGACCCAGTACTTC.

J is TRBJ2-2 and V is TRBV2; D might be TRBD2 (6 bases). From germline, CDR1 is SNHLY and CDR2 FYNNEI. CDR3 length equals 16 residues. V was clipped by 3 bases and J by 2 bases, with 13 bases between them. DNA for the CDR3: TGTGCCAGCAGTGACCTGGGACTCCAAAACACCGGGGAGCTGTTTTTT. Its protein product is CASSDLGLQNTGELFF.

This sequence joins TRBV28 and TRBJ2-7; D is unresolved. V shed 5 bases and J shed 2 bases, with 13 bases lying between them. Per the germline V gene, CDR1 is MDHEN and CDR2 is SYDVKM. The CDR3 contains 14 residues. For the CDR3, the DNA is TGTGCCAGCAGTCCCCGGGTGGTACCCTACGAGCAGTACTTC. This codes for CASSPRVVPYEQYF.

The rearrangement joins TRBV21-1 to TRBJ2-1; TRBD2 is taken as the D call from the table, unchecked against the DNA. TRBV21-1 is classified as a pseudogene. The CDR3 runs 13 residues. The CDR3 reads CASSLHLAGEQFF. The DNA for the CDR3 is TGTGCCAGCAGCCTCCACTTAGCCGGTGAGCAGTTCTTC.

The genes are TRBV7-3 and TRBJ2-1; tentatively, D is TRBD2 (6 bases). The CDR3 is 13 residues long. Germline CDR1 SGHTA, CDR2 FQGTGA. Deletions cut 5 bases from V and 7 bases from J, with 12 bases between. CDR3 DNA sequence: TGTGCCAGCAGCACCGGGACTGCTAATGAGCAGTTCTTC. It codes for CASSTGTANEQFF.

This chain's CDR3 is CASSESIRVSEAFF. CDR3 coding DNA: TGCGCCAGCAGTGAGTCGATCCGGGTGTCTGAAGCTTTCTTT. The rearrangement joins TRBV10-1 to TRBJ1-1; D gene ambiguous. Germline V gene lookup returns CDR1 WNHNN and CDR2 SYGVQD (reference sequence). This CDR3 region has 14 residues. Trimming removed 0 bases from V and 6 bases from J, with 11 bases in between.

The rearrangement joins TRBV19 to TRBJ1-2, with 11 nucleotides matching TRBD1. The CDR3 totals 14 residues. The V gene's germline CDR1 is LNHDA and CDR2 SQIVND (reference sequence). V was clipped by 8 bases and J by 6 bases; unmatched bases: 8. This CDR3 reads CASCMGQGEDGYTF. The CDR3 DNA reads TGTGCCAGTTGCATGGGACAGGGGGAAGATGGCTACACCTTC.

This chain uses TRBV5-6 with TRBJ2-7; no firm D call. The V end lost 0 bases, the J end lost 3 bases, and 4 bases lay between the germline ends. The CDR3 spans 12 residues. The germline V gene encodes CDR1 SGHDT and CDR2 YYEEEE. CDR3 bases: TGTGCCAGCAGCTTGGACGGCTACGAGCAGTACTTC. Protein product: CASSLDGYEQYF.

This clone was found a few times. This chain connects TRBV10-3 to TRBJ1-3; D is undetermined. This CDR3 comprises 12 residues. The ends were cut back, 3 bases at V and 3 bases at J, with 3 bases in the middle. CDR1 and CDR2 (germline): ENHRY, SYGVKD. The CDR3 loop reads CAISDLGNTIYF. CDR3 nucleotides: TGTGCCATCAGTGATCTTGGAAACACCATATATTTT.

The table lists this clone with a few counts. The chain joins TRBV19 to TRBJ1-4; no clear D gene. The CDR3 totals 14 residues. V dropped 2 bases and J dropped 7 bases, with 11 bases sitting between them. Per the germline V gene, CDR1 is LNHDA and CDR2 is SQIVND (reference sequence). This CDR3 reads CASSIRETGEKLFF. CDR3 coding DNA: TGTGCCAGTAGTATAAGGGAGACCGGTGAAAAACTGTTTTTT. The full variable domain, its missing parts supplied by reference TRBV19 and TRBJ1-4, is DGGITQSPKYLFRKEGQNVTLSCEQNLNHDAMYWYRQDPGQGLRLIYYSQIVNDFQKGDIAEGYSVSREKKESFPLTVTSAQKNPTAFYLCASSIRETGEKLFFGSGTQLSVL.

V usage is TRBV19 and J usage is TRBJ2-1; no clear D gene. The CDR3 runs to 13 residues. The germline CDR1 and CDR2 sequences are LNHDA and SQIVND (reference sequence). The germline V and J ends were trimmed by 0 bases and 10 bases, with 10 bases remaining between them. The CDR3 DNA is TGTGCCAGTAGTATAGACCCCCGCAGGGAGCAGTTCTTC. Translation: CASSIDPRREQFF.

The chain couples TRBV5-1 to TRBJ2-7, with 7 nucleotides matching TRBD2. V was pared by 0 bases and J by 2 bases, with 8 bases of the junction left unmatched. CDR1 is SGHRS and CDR2 is YFSETQ in the germline V gene. This CDR3 region has 16 residues. The CDR3 here is CASSLGGAGMAYEQYF. In nucleotides, the CDR3 is TGCGCCAGCAGCTTGGGCGGAGCGGGAATGGCCTACGAGCAGTACTTC.

The V call is TRBV15, the J call TRBJ1-1; D perhaps matches TRBD1 (5 bases). Germline lookup yields CDR1 LNHNV and CDR2 YYDKDF (reference sequence). V lost 3 bases to trimming and J lost 1 base, with 9 bases between them. The CDR3 has 14 residues. For the CDR3, the DNA is TGTGCCACCAGCAGTAACACAGGGAACACTGAAGCTTTCTTT. Protein product: CATSSNTGNTEAFF.

The table lists this clone with a count of one. The V and J genes are TRBV27 and TRBJ2-7; 8 bases line up with TRBD2. CDR1 MNHEY and CDR2 SMNVEV come from the germline V gene (reference sequence). The CDR3 spans 15 residues. V lost 2 bases and J lost 4; bases outside the gene matches: 7. This CDR3 reads CASSLVGTSGYEQYF. The CDR3 DNA follows: TGTGCCAGCAGTTTAGTTGGGACTAGTGGATACGAGCAGTACTTC.

Note on this clone: At one end, the junction sequence differs from germline, possibly due to a read error. The chain combines TRBV7-9 with TRBJ1-1; D may be TRBD1 (6 bases). Per germline, CDR1 SEHNR and CDR2 FQNEAQ (reference sequence). The CDR3 extends over 12 amino acids. This CDR3 reads CASTHRDTEAFF. The CDR3 region has the DNA TGTGCCAGCACGCACAGGGACACCGAAGCTTTCTTT.

This chain joins TRBV30 and TRBJ2-7; D possibly corresponds to TRBD2 (5 bases). The CDR3 covers 13 residues. Trimming pared 0 bases from V and 5 bases from J, leaving 11 bases between. CDR1 GTSNPN and CDR2 SVGIG come from the germline V gene (reference sequence). Written as DNA, the CDR3 is TGTGCCTGGAGTGTAACGGGGTTAAACGAGCAGTACTTC. Translation: CAWSVTGLNEQYF.

The chain has TRBV5-1 and TRBJ2-7; 15 bases match TRBD2. CDR3 length equals 16 residues. Trimming removed 0 bases from V and 7 bases from J; junction bases left unmatched: 5. Germline V CDR1 and CDR2: SGHRS, YFSETQ. CDR3 coding DNA: TGCGCCAGCAGCTTGGGGACTAGCGGGAGGGCCCGGGAGCAGTACTTC. Its protein is CASSLGTSGRAREQYF.